A selection of T cell receptor beta chains follows, all from one sample in a study of response to subunit inactivated influenza vaccine. TCRdb reprocessed the RT-PCR reads with MiXCR, giving one entry per CDR3 protein. The repertoire includes roughly 500,000 distinct CDR3 sequences, less than 25% of them detected once, and approximately 3% sits in the top ten. This sample also belongs to another study, concerning T cells expressing NK-cell markers.

The sample here was CD4+ T cells sorted from PBMCs, taken less than 13 days after vaccination. Receptor source: a man aged 45 to 65 who received an inactivated influenza vaccine. Both conserved end residues are part of each CDR3. Each record gives: J gene, V gene, D gene, clone size, CDR3 protein, CDR3 DNA. D genes are given only for firm matches. Size tells how often a clone was seen (once, few, many) or the class of an expanded clone, and some rows leave it out.

j_gene: TRBJ2-7; v_gene: TRBV28; d_gene: NA; abundance: NA; CDR3aa: CASSTQGKQYF; CDR3nt: TGTGCCAGCAGTACCCAGGGGAAGCAGTACTTC
j_gene: TRBJ2-5; v_gene: TRBV21-1; d_gene: NA; abundance: few; CDR3aa: CASSSTGAKEETQYF; CDR3nt: TGTGCCAGCAGCTCCACAGGGGCAAAAGAAGAGACCCAGTACTTC
j_gene: TRBJ2-3; v_gene: TRBV29-1; d_gene: TRBD1; abundance: few; CDR3aa: CSVSRDRETDTQYF; CDR3nt: TGCAGCGTGAGCCGGGACAGGGAGACAGATACGCAGTATTTT
j_gene: TRBJ1-1; v_gene: TRBV15; d_gene: NA; abundance: many; CDR3aa: CATSTLGGGTEAFF; CDR3nt: TGTGCCACCAGCACCCTAGGAGGGGGGACTGAAGCTTTCTTT
j_gene: TRBJ2-1; v_gene: TRBV3-1; d_gene: NA; abundance: NA; CDR3aa: CASSQTSSSYNEQFF; CDR3nt: TGTGCCAGCAGCCAAACTTCCAGCTCCTACAATGAGCAGTTCTTC
j_gene: TRBJ2-7; v_gene: TRBV7-2; d_gene: TRBD2; abundance: many; CDR3aa: CASSPVAGDSYEQYF; CDR3nt: TGTGCCAGCAGCCCAGTTGCGGGGGACTCCTACGAGCAGTACTTC
j_gene: TRBJ2-7; v_gene: TRBV28; d_gene: NA; abundance: NA; CDR3aa: CATRGTPSYEQYF; CDR3nt: TGTGCCACCCGGGGGACACCTTCCTACGAGCAGTACTTC
j_gene: TRBJ2-5; v_gene: TRBV10-3; d_gene: NA; abundance: NA; CDR3aa: CAISRAQSETQYF; CDR3nt: TGTGCCATCAGCCGGGCCCAATCGGAGACCCAGTACTTC
j_gene: TRBJ2-3; v_gene: TRBV6-2/TRBV6-3; d_gene: TRBD2; abundance: few; CDR3aa: CASSYGGGAPDTQYF; CDR3nt: TGTGCCAGCAGTTACGGCGGGGGGGCCCCAGATACGCAGTATTTT
j_gene: TRBJ2-1; v_gene: TRBV14; d_gene: NA; abundance: NA; CDR3aa: CASSLKQLGEQFF; CDR3nt: TGTGCCAGCAGTCTTAAACAGCTCGGTGAGCAGTTCTTC
j_gene: TRBJ2-5; v_gene: TRBV10-3; d_gene: NA; abundance: NA; CDR3aa: CAISESVRGNQETQYF; CDR3nt: TGTGCCATCAGTGAGTCGGTCAGAGGTAACCAAGAGACCCAGTACTTC
j_gene: TRBJ2-3; v_gene: TRBV11-2; d_gene: TRBD2; abundance: few; CDR3aa: CASSLVGLAGGGGDTQYF; CDR3nt: TGTGCCAGCAGCTTAGTGGGACTAGCGGGAGGTGGGGGAGATACGCAGTATTTT
j_gene: TRBJ2-7; v_gene: TRBV7-2; d_gene: TRBD1; abundance: few; CDR3aa: CASSLAYAGQGSHEQYF; CDR3nt: TGTGCCAGCAGCTTAGCGTACGCGGGACAGGGGTCCCACGAGCAGTACTTC
j_gene: TRBJ2-1; v_gene: TRBV5-1; d_gene: TRBD1; abundance: many; CDR3aa: CASKQGADNEQFF; CDR3nt: TGCGCCAGCAAACAGGGGGCGGACAATGAGCAGTTCTTC
j_gene: TRBJ2-7; v_gene: TRBV18; d_gene: NA; abundance: NA; CDR3aa: CASSPSAPDYEQYF; CDR3nt: TGTGCCAGCTCACCCTCGGCCCCCGACTACGAGCAGTACTTC
j_gene: TRBJ1-4; v_gene: TRBV4-1; d_gene: NA; abundance: NA; CDR3aa: CASSQEKETSNEKLFF; CDR3nt: TGCGCCAGCAGCCAAGAAAAGGAGACCTCAAATGAAAAACTGTTTTTT
j_gene: TRBJ2-7; v_gene: TRBV5-1; d_gene: TRBD1; abundance: NA; CDR3aa: CASSPRGPSYEQYF; CDR3nt: TGCGCCAGCAGCCCCAGGGGGCCCTCCTACGAGCAGTACTTC
j_gene: TRBJ1-6; v_gene: TRBV6-1; d_gene: TRBD1; abundance: NA; CDR3aa: CASSEGATGTNSPLHF; CDR3nt: TGTGCCAGCAGTGAAGGAGCGACAGGGACTAATTCACCCCTCCACTTT
j_gene: TRBJ2-3; v_gene: TRBV20-1; d_gene: TRBD1; abundance: once; CDR3aa: CSGVRGPDTQYF; CDR3nt: TGCAGCGGGGTCAGGGGGCCAGATACGCAGTATTTT
j_gene: TRBJ2-3; v_gene: TRBV20-1; d_gene: NA; abundance: many; CDR3aa: CSAKQGAGGGAFSDTQYF; CDR3nt: TGCAGTGCTAAACAAGGAGCTGGTGGCGGAGCATTCTCAGATACGCAGTATTTT
j_gene: TRBJ2-5; v_gene: TRBV6-1; d_gene: NA; abundance: few; CDR3aa: CASKSGMVETQYF; CDR3nt: TGTGCCAGCAAATCAGGGATGGTTGAGACCCAGTACTTC
j_gene: TRBJ2-5; v_gene: TRBV5-4; d_gene: NA; abundance: NA; CDR3aa: CASSLGLWETQYF; CDR3nt: TGTGCCAGCAGCTTGGGACTCTGGGAGACCCAGTACTTC
j_gene: TRBJ1-1; v_gene: TRBV6-2/TRBV6-3; d_gene: NA; abundance: NA; CDR3aa: CASSYNVRDGKGETEAFF; CDR3nt: TGTGCCAGCAGTTATAATGTCCGGGACGGAAAAGGGGAAACTGAAGCTTTCTTT
j_gene: TRBJ2-2; v_gene: TRBV6-2/TRBV6-3; d_gene: NA; abundance: few; CDR3aa: CASSYQGSITGELFF; CDR3nt: TGTGCCAGCAGTTACCAGGGGAGTATCACCGGGGAGCTGTTTTTT
j_gene: TRBJ2-3; v_gene: TRBV24-1; d_gene: NA; abundance: NA; CDR3aa: CATSDWSLVDTQYF; CDR3nt: TGTGCCACCAGTGATTGGTCCCTTGTGGATACGCAGTATTTT
j_gene: TRBJ2-1; v_gene: TRBV6-2/TRBV6-3; d_gene: NA; abundance: NA; CDR3aa: CASSYSSNEQFF; CDR3nt: TGTGCCAGCAGTTACTCATCCAATGAGCAGTTCTTC
j_gene: TRBJ2-5; v_gene: TRBV6-5; d_gene: TRBD1; abundance: NA; CDR3aa: CVSSNYPGQQETQYF; CDR3nt: TGTGTCAGCAGTAACTACCCGGGACAGCAAGAGACCCAGTACTTC
j_gene: TRBJ2-7; v_gene: TRBV3-1; d_gene: TRBD1; abundance: few; CDR3aa: CASSRVGQGFLHEQYF; CDR3nt: TGTGCCAGCAGCCGAGTGGGACAGGGCTTCCTCCACGAGCAGTACTTC
j_gene: TRBJ2-3; v_gene: TRBV7-9; d_gene: NA; abundance: NA; CDR3aa: CASSSVGGFTPTDTQYF; CDR3nt: TGTGCCAGCAGCTCAGTCGGAGGTTTCACCCCCACAGATACGCAGTATTTT
j_gene: TRBJ2-3; v_gene: TRBV2; d_gene: NA; abundance: few; CDR3aa: CASSEGVGTQYF; CDR3nt: TGTGCCAGCAGTGAAGGGGTTGGTACGCAGTATTTT